The sequence of this T cell receptor beta chain was determined in a study of spatial heterogeneity in lung cancer (dated by TCRdb to between 2018 and 2020). Study-wide context: The donors were more than 60 patients from the lung TRACERx cohort who had early-stage, untreated non-small cell lung cancer. In the raw uncorrected reads, each unique combination of TCR and UMI appeared on average more than ten times. Beta-chain transcripts were consistently detected in greater numbers than alpha-chain transcripts, which likely reflects a higher abundance of beta-chain transcripts. Follow-up PBMC samples were sequenced whenever available, with a median time to follow-up of approximately 25 months after resection. In non-small cell lung cancer, the study made a quantitative comparison of TCR alpha and beta repertoires among multiple tumor regions, matched nontumor lung and blood. Both alpha and beta chains were TCR-sequenced in samples taken at surgery, namely 220 tumor regions, roughly 64 matched nontumor lung samples and over 55 PBMC samples. TCR repertoire features were related to nonsynonymous mutation counts determined by whole-exome sequencing of tumor tissue. Broad study findings and their caveats: Additional single-cell paired TCR alpha and beta sequencing was considered necessary to confirm, at a functional level, the hypothesis that regional TCRs recognize regional mutations. Ubiquitous expanded tumor TCRs were detected in blood more often at tumor resection than at routine follow-up. Only roughly 15 patients were included in comparisons of baseline and follow-up blood repertoires.

The CDR3 covers 13 residues, taking in both the cysteine and the phenylalanine. Only CDR3 DNA remains: 39 bases, in frame from the first base. V loses 0 bases, J loses 5 bases, and the germline ends lie 7 bases apart. The receptor library was made with 5' RACE. TCRdb names NextSeq 500 as the instrument used. In the TCR library protocol, a unique molecular identifier was attached to each TCR cDNA molecule so that PCR and sequencing errors could be corrected. Regarding the original processing steps: TCR identification, UMI-based error correction and CDR3 extraction were all carried out with Decombinator tools. Expanded TCRs were defined as those above a frequency of 2 per 1,000, corresponding to the top 1% of the tumor frequency distribution. Rényi diversity was computed with the R vegan package after subsampling each repertoire 100 times to 5,000 TCRs. To build CDR3 similarity networks, amino acid triplet string-kernel similarity was used, and CDR3s were connected when their pairwise similarity was above 0.82. TCRdb itself trimmed the public reads at Q25 with fastp, ran MiXCR and retained productive beta chains. Entries are consolidated by CDR3 protein sequence, retaining the most common genes and DNA. TCRdb, rather than the study authors, made the V and J calls. A total of under 150,000 distinct CDR3 sequences appear in this sample, 12% of them only once. The ten largest clones take up roughly 15% of the sample.

The sample holds a few counts of this clonotype. The clone's antigen remains unknown. The input lacks base qualities; no much larger clone sits a single base away. Explained via the paper, the time point label denotes: blood at routine non-recurrence follow-up after resection. For TCR sequencing, whole RNA was extracted from tumor and nontumor lung tissue, or from cryopreserved PBMC samples, and no cell sorting was done. Patients were selected for TCR sequencing only if sufficient RNA was available from at least two tumor regions. The clonotype was recovered from a male donor with early-stage non-small cell lung cancer. The sequenced sample was PBMCs, obtained at follow-up. This receptor chain uses TRBV12-3 or TRBV12-4 and TRBJ1-2; the D gene is not confidently resolved. In nucleotide form, the sequence is TGTGCCAGCAGTTTAGCACAGACTTATGGCTACACCTTC. Translated, it gives CASSLAQTYGYTF.